This T cell receptor beta chain was observed in a study of blood T cell repertoires in COVID-19. In the study overall: The samples span acute and convalescent COVID-19 from the United States, Italy and Spain. T cells, B-cell-depleted T cells, or PBMCs supplied cDNA or gDNA.

This CDR3 region has 14 residues. V shed 6 bases, J shed 4 bases, and the junction held 5 bases outside the gene matches. CDR1 is LNHDA, CDR2 SQIVND, per germline (reference sequence). Per the original methods: Reference gene primer amplification gave estimated nucleated cell counts. Produced via immunoSEQ multiplex PCR; TCRdb's table is partial and in-frame only. The V and J calls and clone size come from that table; D and trimming were worked out from the DNA. The data contain approximately 130,000 clones, around 91% of them singletons. The chain combines TRBV19 with TRBJ1-5; TRBD1 matches at 8 bases. This TCR was recovered from a man between 70 and 80 years old with active or convalescent COVID-19. The sequencing input was peripheral blood. The CDR3 DNA reads as TGTGCCAGTAGGAAGACAGGGGCAAATCAGCCCCAGCATTTT. Translated, it gives CASRKTGANQPQHF.